These 23 T cell receptor beta chains came from one sample sequenced in a study of identical twins (dated by TCRdb to about 2016). Library preparation used 5' RACE. Instrument on record: Illumina HiSeq 2000. TCRdb took the public reads, trimmed them with fastp at Q25, ran MiXCR for clone calling and kept in-frame beta chains. Entries are consolidated by CDR3 protein sequence, retaining the most common genes and DNA. The sample table holds 570,000 or so distinct CDR3 sequences, of which over 8.5% were seen once. The ten top clones hold 3% of the sample. The same sample was also studied in work on yellow fever vaccine responses in identical twins.

The material sequenced was PBMCs. The receptors shown here come from a woman aged 18-29 years in good health.

This rearrangement joins TRBV6-2 or TRBV6-3 to TRBJ2-1; the D gene is possibly TRBD1 (6 bases). V lost 5 bases and J lost 9, with 11 bases in between. From germline, CDR1 is MNHEY and CDR2 SVGEGT. The CDR3 consists of 12 residues. CDR3: CASSTGYVEQFF. The CDR3 nucleotides read TGTGCCAGCAGTACAGGGTATGTTGAGCAGTTCTTC.

This clonotype has a handful of counts. The chain is built from TRBV4-3 and TRBJ2-2, with 7 bases identical to TRBD1. Losses at the gene ends were 3 bases for V and 2 bases for J; bases not matched to a gene: 3. The CDR3 is 15 residues long. CDR1 is LGHNA and CDR2 is YSLEER in the germline V gene. CDR3 nucleotides: TGCGCCAGCAGCCAGGGGACAGAAAACACCGGGGAGCTGTTTTTT. Translating gives CASSQGTENTGELFF.

V and J are TRBV6-5 and TRBJ1-1; no clear D. The germline V gene encodes CDR1 MNHEY and CDR2 SVGAGI. Trimming stripped 5 bases from V and 1 base from J, with 8 bases between. CDR3 length: 13 residues. The CDR3 spells CASSTSGNTEAFF. The CDR3 nucleotides read TGTGCCAGCAGTACTTCAGGGAACACTGAAGCTTTCTTT.

This clonotype was picked up many times. The chain recombines TRBV29-1 with TRBJ2-7; 13 bases align to TRBD2. The CDR3 extends over 13 amino acids. Germline assignment: CDR1 SQVTM and CDR2 ANQGSEA. J was trimmed by 3 bases and V by 6 bases; bases with no gene match: 2. This CDR3 reads CSVGLAGNYEQYF. The DNA of the CDR3 is TGCAGCGTGGGACTAGCGGGGAACTACGAGCAGTACTTC.

This clonotype was seen repeatedly, ten times or more. The chain carries TRBV5-1 and TRBJ2-7, with D perhaps matching TRBD1 (7 bases). The CDR3 covers 13 residues. Per germline, CDR1 SGHRS and CDR2 YFSETQ. The ends were cut back, 6 bases at V and 0 bases at J, with 10 bases in the middle. Written as DNA, the CDR3 is TGCGCCAGCACGCGGGACAGCTCCTACGAGCAGTACTTC. This gives the protein CASTRDSSYEQYF.

This chain connects TRBV6-1 to TRBJ2-3, with TRBD1 as a possible D gene (6 bases). The CDR3 is 15 amino acids. Trimming took off 6 bases at V and 2 bases at J, with 15 bases between the two ends. Germline CDR1 is MNHNS and CDR2 is SASEGT. For the CDR3, the DNA is TGTGCCAGCAGGCAGACAGGATCCCTCACAGATACGCAGTATTTT. The encoded protein is CASRQTGSLTDTQYF.

This clonotype was recorded once. This chain links TRBV5-5 with TRBJ2-1; 8 positions agree with TRBD1. This CDR3 is built from 16 residues. Germline values: CDR1 SGHKS, CDR2 YYEKEE (reference sequence). The ends lost 4 bases at V and 8 bases at J; junction bases unmatched: 14. CDR3 sequence: CASSLRAGGSLDEQFF. CDR3 coding DNA: TGTGCCAGCAGCCTCCGGGCAGGGGGCTCCTTGGATGAGCAGTTCTTC.

This clonotype was recorded many times. The chain joins TRBV27 to TRBJ2-1, with 9 bases identical to TRBD1. The J segment lost 8 bases and the V segment lost 6 bases, leaving 11 bases of the junction unmatched. Germline V gives CDR1 MNHEY, CDR2 SMNVEV (reference sequence). The CDR3 consists of 15 residues. The CDR3 here is CASRGMGQGLHEQFF. The CDR3 DNA sequence: TGTGCCAGCAGGGGAATGGGACAGGGTCTCCATGAGCAGTTCTTC.

This clonotype appeared a single time. The chain recombines TRBV23-1 with TRBJ2-5; TRBD2 aligns across 9 bases. TRBV23-1 is labeled an ORF, and its function is uncertain. V lost 6 bases to trimming and J lost 0 bases; unmatched junction nucleotides: 2. CDR3 length equals 14 residues. CDR3: CASRSGGYQETQYF. The CDR3 coding sequence is TGCGCCAGCAGAAGCGGGGGGTACCAAGAGACCCAGTACTTC.

This chain connects TRBV7-9 to TRBJ2-7; D might be TRBD1 (6 bases). The germline V gene encodes CDR1 SEHNR and CDR2 FQNEAQ (reference sequence). CDR3 length: 15 residues. With 0 bases removed from V and 0 bases from J, the gap between germline ends came to 9 bases. CDR3 bases: TGTGCCAGCAGCTTAGCGCAGGGGACCTCCTACGAGCAGTACTTC. Protein sequence: CASSLAQGTSYEQYF.

The CDR3 protein is CASSSRMHLNTGELFF. The DNA of the CDR3 is TGTGCCAGCAGTTCCCGAATGCACCTGAACACCGGGGAGCTGTTTTTT. The V gene is TRBV27, the J gene TRBJ2-2; D remains unclear. The CDR3 is made up of 16 amino acids. Germline lookup yields CDR1 MNHEY and CDR2 SMNVEV (reference sequence). V was clipped by 4 bases and J by 1 base, with 13 bases between them.

This clonotype was recorded at least ten times. The chain combines TRBV10-3 with TRBJ2-4; D gene unclear. Per germline, CDR1 ENHRY and CDR2 SYGVKD. The CDR3 has 14 amino acids. Trimming removed 0 bases from V and 5 bases from J, with 8 bases in between. The CDR3 nucleotides read TGTGCCATCAGTGAGTCGTCTGGAGAAAACATTCAGTACTTC. Its protein product is CAISESSGENIQYF.

This rearrangement joins TRBV12-3 or TRBV12-4 to TRBJ2-1, with 7 bases fitting TRBD2. V gave up 5 bases and J gave up 0 bases; unmatched junction bases: 7. This CDR3 has 16 residues. The CDR3 coding sequence is TGTGCCAGCAGTCGTCCAGCGGGAATCTCCTACAATGAGCAGTTCTTC. It translates to CASSRPAGISYNEQFF.

The gene calls are TRBV2 and TRBJ2-5; the match to TRBD1 covers 7 bases. With V trimmed by 5 bases and J by 7 bases, 7 bases remained unmatched. The germline V gene encodes CDR1 SNHLY and CDR2 FYNNEI. The CDR3 is 13 amino acids. CDR3: CASSPDRVVTQYF. In DNA, the CDR3 is TGTGCCAGCAGTCCTGACAGGGTTGTGACCCAGTACTTC.

This clonotype was observed a few times. The rearrangement uses TRBV7-6 and TRBJ2-5, with 9 bases that match TRBD1. V was pared by 5 bases and J by 4 bases, with 5 bases of the junction left unmatched. The CDR3 contains 14 residues. The germline V gene has CDR1 SGHVS and CDR2 FNYEAQ. DNA of the CDR3: TGTGCCAGCAGCCCCCCGGACAGGGGAGAGACCCAGTACTTC. Translated: CASSPPDRGETQYF. Full variable domain (rest looked up from reference TRBV7-6 and TRBJ2-5): GAGVSQSPRYKVTKRGQDVALRCDPISGHVSLYWYRQALGQGPEFLTYFNYEAQQDKSGLPNDRFSAERPEGSISTLTIQRTEQRDSAMYRCASSPPDRGETQYFGPGTRLLVL.

The chain employs TRBV29-1 and TRBJ2-5, with a tentative D call TRBD1 (5 bases). This CDR3 comprises 14 residues. The V gene's germline CDR1 is SQVTM and CDR2 ANQGSEA. V shed 6 bases and J shed 1 base, with 15 bases lying between them. The CDR3 DNA reads as TGCAGCGTCGCACAGAGAGACAGCCAAGAGACCCAGTACTTC. Its translation is CSVAQRDSQETQYF. The entire variable domain, with the rest obtained from reference TRBV29-1 and TRBJ2-5, is as follows: SAVISQKPSRDICQRGTSLTIQCQVDSQVTMMFWYRQQPGQSLTLIATANQGSEATYESGFVIDKFPISRPNLTFSTLTVSNMSPEDSSIYLCSVAQRDSQETQYFGPGTRLLVL.

In its sample, this clonotype was seen a few times. This chain links TRBV5-6 with TRBJ2-2; D not resolved. The CDR3 consists of 13 residues. CDR1 and CDR2 from the germline V gene are SGHDT and YYEEEE. The germline V and J ends were trimmed by 1 base and 7 bases, with 8 bases remaining between them. DNA for the CDR3: TGTGCCAGCAGCTTGAGGCTGGGCGGGGAGCTGTTTTTT. It encodes CASSLRLGGELFF.

This clonotype was found many times. The chain links TRBV3-1 to TRBJ2-3; 8 nucleotides agree with TRBD2. Germline assignment: CDR1 LGHDT and CDR2 YNNKEL (reference sequence). The CDR3 contains 15 residues. V lost 3 bases, J lost 3 bases, and 5 bases stayed unmatched. The CDR3 sequence: CASSHSGILTDTQYF. The CDR3 DNA reads TGTGCCAGCAGCCATAGCGGGATCTTAACAGATACGCAGTATTTT.

This clonotype was seen a handful of times. CDR3 sequence: CASSPGAPPPGIATEAFF. The CDR3 DNA sequence: TGTGCCAGCTCACCTGGCGCCCCACCTCCAGGGATCGCCACTGAAGCTTTCTTT. V gene TRBV18 combines with J gene TRBJ1-1; the D gene is possibly TRBD1 (5 bases). The V gene lost 3 bases and the J gene lost 4 bases, with 24 bases spanning the gap. The CDR3 has 18 amino acids. From germline, CDR1 is KGHSH and CDR2 LQKENI.

Here the CDR3 reads CASSIGTVRFGYTF. The CDR3 nucleotides read TGCGCCAGCAGCATCGGGACGGTGAGGTTTGGCTACACCTTC. This sequence joins TRBV5-1 and TRBJ1-2; weak D call: TRBD1 (5 bases). V was cut by 4 bases and J by 7 bases, with 17 bases left in between. The CDR3 totals 14 residues. Germline CDR1 reads SGHRS; CDR2 reads YFSETQ.

In its sample, this clonotype was seen once. The chain is built from TRBV4-3 and TRBJ2-3; maybe TRBD1 (6 bases). Germline V gives CDR1 LGHNA, CDR2 YSLEER. V was trimmed by 0 bases and J by 6 bases, leaving 16 bases between them. The CDR3 length is 16 residues. CDR3 protein: CASSQDTSNRVDTQYF. CDR3 sequence (DNA): TGCGCCAGCAGCCAAGATACTAGTAACAGGGTGGATACGCAGTATTTT.

This clonotype was detected ten times or more. The rearrangement uses TRBV2 and TRBJ2-7, with TRBD2 as a possible D gene (6 bases). The CDR3 spans 17 residues. V was pared by 2 bases and J by 4 bases, with 21 bases between. CDR1 is SNHLY, CDR2 FYNNEI, per germline. As DNA, the CDR3 is TGTGCCAGCAGTGAAACCGGAGGGCTAGCGCCTTCGTACGAGCAGTACTTC. Its protein is CASSETGGLAPSYEQYF.

The rearrangement joins TRBV6-5 to TRBJ1-3, with TRBD1 matching 9 bases. Per the germline V gene, CDR1 is MNHEY and CDR2 is SVGAGI. The CDR3 has 15 residues. V shed 2 bases and J 4 bases; nucleotides not matched to a gene: 3. This CDR3 is CASSYTGQGGNTIYF. The CDR3, as DNA: TGTGCCAGCAGTTACACGGGACAGGGAGGAAACACCATATATTTT.